The TCR beta chain under discussion was sequenced for a study of beta chain features in type 1 diabetes (dated by TCRdb to between 2017 and 2018). For the wider study: No differences in mean age, gender distribution, total cell number or subset yield were found between patients and healthy donors. A total of about 99,000,000 sorted cells were examined across all samples, and RNA yield correlated strongly with the number of cells per subset. The study compared the TCRB repertoires of sorted circulating CD4+ T cell subsets in recently diagnosed type 1 diabetes patients with those in matched healthy donors. Regulatory and stem cell-like memory subsets were obtained from only 8 patients and about eight healthy donors, while naive and central memory subsets were obtained from all 28 donors.

General study outcomes and caveats: Type 1 diabetes patients showed a moderate but significant shortening of TCRB CDR3 length in all four CD4+ subsets. Naive, central memory and regulatory TCRB repertoires appeared more similar among patients than among healthy donors. Fewer insertions and more nucleotide deletions at VDJ recombination sites were observed in patients with type 1 diabetes, implying thymic rearrangement abnormalities. Because cDNA was sequenced instead of genomic DNA, highly expressing activated cells could be over-represented, though the groups showed no difference in activation or CD3 levels. HLA sub-analyses involved small numbers of individuals, so any influence of HLA type on TCRB rearrangement remained unresolved. Shorter templates might have been favored by PCR, but patient and control samples were amplified and corrected together, so both groups would have been affected equally by any skew.

The entire isolated RNA was reverse transcribed using the High Capacity cDNA Reverse Transcription Kit, and thus expressed TCRB transcripts were sequenced. Deep immunoSEQ sequencing was performed on naive, central memory and regulatory T cell samples, with an average of roughly 3.3 million total reads per sample. Sorted cells were lysed in RLT buffer and RNA was extracted with DNase-treated RNeasy Micro or Mini kits, depending on cell number. To prevent cross-contamination, each cell subset was processed individually, whereas patient and healthy donor samples were processed jointly. The immunoSEQ multiplex PCR was used to amplify TCRB sequences from cDNA, yielding 87-bp fragments that span the CDR3 region. Sequencing of the amplicons was performed on the Illumina HiSeq platform. The authors processed their data as follows. Synthetic template baselines were used to correct PCR bias computationally, reads within Hamming distance 2 were collapsed together, and singletons that could not be merged were discarded. Reads were aligned to IMGT to assign V, D and J genes, CDR3 length, and insertions or deletions at six rearrangement sites. Within each subset, clonotype counts were normalized to sorted cell number, after which true diversity and Gini coefficients were computed with the tcR R package. The overlap coefficient, calculated on TCRB nucleotide sequences, was used to quantify repertoire sharing. Out-of-frame TCRB sequences from naive cells were analyzed as a proxy for the pre-selection repertoire. Not all clones reach the TCRdb copy of this immuneACCESS table, which keeps in-frame sequences only. Checked studies attribute under half of the gap to unresolved V genes and leave the rest unexplained. The V and J calls and clone size come from that table; D and trimming were worked out from the DNA. The sample data list 600,000 to 750,000 clones, and around 11% of these were observed just once. Of the sample, more than 0.1% falls within the top ten clones.

A single peripheral blood draw of around 100 mL on average was collected from each donor into heparinised tubes. Naive, central memory, regulatory and stem cell-like memory CD4+ T cells were sorted on a BD FACSAria II using a panel including CD45RO, CCR7, CD25, CD127, CD95 and CD27. All sorted populations exceeded 98% purity. PBMCs were isolated immediately by Lymphoprep density gradient centrifugation and stained directly without culture. So that batch effects would be minimized, each experiment stained and sorted samples in pairs, pairing one healthy donor with one patient. The CDR3 starts with the cysteine, ends with the phenylalanine, and has 10 residues. Only the CDR3 DNA is retained, 30 bases long and in frame from the first base. V and J are truncated by 1 base and 5 bases respectively, leaving an intervening sequence of 3 bases. As encoded in the germline V gene, CDR1 is SQVTM while CDR2 is ANQGSEA.

This clone has more than one count but fewer than ten. Its binding antigen is unknown. Per-base qualities were not stored, and no clone one base away is much larger. This chain is built from TRBV29-1 and TRBJ2-7, with the identity of the D gene unclear. Sequencing input: naive CD4+ T cells from blood. The cell subset or site label, read with the paper, signifies: true naive CD4+ T cells. The sequence was collected from a man aged 25 to 40 with type 1 diabetes. In nucleotides, the sequence is TGCAGCGTTGAAGTAGACGAGCAGTACTTC. Translated, it gives CSVEVDEQYF.